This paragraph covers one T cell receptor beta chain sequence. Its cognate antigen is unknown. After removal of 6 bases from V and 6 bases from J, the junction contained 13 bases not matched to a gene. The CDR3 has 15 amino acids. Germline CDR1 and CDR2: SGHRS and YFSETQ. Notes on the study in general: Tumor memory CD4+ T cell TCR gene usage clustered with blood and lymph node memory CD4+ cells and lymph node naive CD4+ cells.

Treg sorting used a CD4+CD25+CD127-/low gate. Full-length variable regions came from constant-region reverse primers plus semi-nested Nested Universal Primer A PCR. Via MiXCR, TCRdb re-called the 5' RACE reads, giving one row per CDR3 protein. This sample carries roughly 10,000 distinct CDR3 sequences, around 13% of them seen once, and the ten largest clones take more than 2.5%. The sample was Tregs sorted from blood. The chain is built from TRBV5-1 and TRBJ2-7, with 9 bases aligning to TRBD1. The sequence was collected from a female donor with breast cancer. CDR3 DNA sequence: TGCGCCAGCACCAATACTGACAGGGGACAGGGCGAGCAGTACTTC. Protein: CASTNTDRGQGEQYF.